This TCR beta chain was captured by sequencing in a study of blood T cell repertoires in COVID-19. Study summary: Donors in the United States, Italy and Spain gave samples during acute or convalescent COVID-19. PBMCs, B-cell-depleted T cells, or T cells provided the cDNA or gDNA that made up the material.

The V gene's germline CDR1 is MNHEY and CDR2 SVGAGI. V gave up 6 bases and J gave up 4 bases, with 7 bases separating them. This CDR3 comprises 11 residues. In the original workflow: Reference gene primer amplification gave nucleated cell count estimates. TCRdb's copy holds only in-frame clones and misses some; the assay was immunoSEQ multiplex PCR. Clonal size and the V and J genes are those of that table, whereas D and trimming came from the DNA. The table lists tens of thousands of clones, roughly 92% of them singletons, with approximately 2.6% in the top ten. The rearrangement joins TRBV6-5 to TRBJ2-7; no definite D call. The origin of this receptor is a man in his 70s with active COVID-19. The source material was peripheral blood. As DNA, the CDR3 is TGTGCCAGCAGATTCCGGTACGAGCAGTACGTC. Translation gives CASRFRYEQYV.